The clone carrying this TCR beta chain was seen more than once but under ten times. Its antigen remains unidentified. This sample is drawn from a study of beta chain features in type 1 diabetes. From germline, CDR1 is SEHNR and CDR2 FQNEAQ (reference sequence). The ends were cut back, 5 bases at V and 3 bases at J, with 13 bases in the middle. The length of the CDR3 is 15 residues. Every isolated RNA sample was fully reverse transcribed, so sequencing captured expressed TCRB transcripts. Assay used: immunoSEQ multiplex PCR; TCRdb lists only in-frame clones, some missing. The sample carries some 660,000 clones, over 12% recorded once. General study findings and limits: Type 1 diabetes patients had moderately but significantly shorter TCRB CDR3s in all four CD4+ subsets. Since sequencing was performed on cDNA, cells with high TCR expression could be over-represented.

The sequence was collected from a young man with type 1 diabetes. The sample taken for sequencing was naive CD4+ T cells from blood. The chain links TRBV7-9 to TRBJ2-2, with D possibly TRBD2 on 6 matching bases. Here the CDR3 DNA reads TGTGCCAGCAGCCTCATCAGGGAGGACACCGGGGAGCTGTTTTTT. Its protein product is CASSLIREDTGELFF.